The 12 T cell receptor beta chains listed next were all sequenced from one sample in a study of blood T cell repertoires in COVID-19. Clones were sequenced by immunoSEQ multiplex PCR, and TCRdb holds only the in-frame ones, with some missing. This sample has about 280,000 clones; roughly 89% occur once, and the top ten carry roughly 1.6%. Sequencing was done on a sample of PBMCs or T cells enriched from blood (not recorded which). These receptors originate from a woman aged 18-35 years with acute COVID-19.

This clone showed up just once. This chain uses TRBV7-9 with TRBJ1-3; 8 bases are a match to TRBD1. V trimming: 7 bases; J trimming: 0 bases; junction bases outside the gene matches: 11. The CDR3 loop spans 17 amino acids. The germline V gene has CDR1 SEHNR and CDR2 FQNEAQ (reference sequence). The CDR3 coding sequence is TGTGCCAGCAATAGCCCGGACAGGGCCGCCTCTGGAAACACCATATATTTT. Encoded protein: CASNSPDRAASGNTIYF.

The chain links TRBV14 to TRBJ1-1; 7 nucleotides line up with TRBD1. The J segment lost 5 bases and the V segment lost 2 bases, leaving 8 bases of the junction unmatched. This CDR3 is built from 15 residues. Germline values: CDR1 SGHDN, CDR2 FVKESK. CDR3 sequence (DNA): TGTGCCAGCAGCCAACTCCGACAGGGAGAAACTGAAGCTTTCTTT. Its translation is CASSQLRQGETEAFF.

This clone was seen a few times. CDR3 DNA: TGTGCCATCAGAGAGGGACAGGCTGACTCCTACGAGCAGTACTTC. It translates to CAIREGQADSYEQYF. V gene TRBV10-3 combines with J gene TRBJ2-7, with 8 bases that match TRBD1. The CDR3 loop spans 15 amino acids. The V and J ends lost 6 bases and 0 bases, in that order; junction bases with no gene match: 7. Germline V CDR1 and CDR2: ENHRY, SYGVKD.

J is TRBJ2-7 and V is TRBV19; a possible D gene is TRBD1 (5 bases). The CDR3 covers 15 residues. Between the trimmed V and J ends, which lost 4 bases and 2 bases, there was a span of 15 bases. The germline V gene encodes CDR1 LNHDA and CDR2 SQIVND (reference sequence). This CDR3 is CASSKRADTPYEQYF. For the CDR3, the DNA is TGTGCCAGTAGTAAACGGGCGGACACCCCCTACGAGCAGTACTTC.

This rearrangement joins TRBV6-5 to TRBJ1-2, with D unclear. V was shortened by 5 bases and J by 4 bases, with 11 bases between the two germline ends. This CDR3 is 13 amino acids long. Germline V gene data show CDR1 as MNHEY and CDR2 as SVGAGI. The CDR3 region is CASSQLGSYGYTF. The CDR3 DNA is TGTGCCAGCAGTCAGTTGGGGAGCTATGGCTACACCTTC.

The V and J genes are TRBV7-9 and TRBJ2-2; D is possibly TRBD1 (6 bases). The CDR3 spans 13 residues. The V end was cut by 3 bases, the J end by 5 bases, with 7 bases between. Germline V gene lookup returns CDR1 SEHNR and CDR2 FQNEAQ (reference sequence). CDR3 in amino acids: CASSFTGTGELFF. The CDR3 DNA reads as TGTGCCAGCAGCTTTACAGGGACCGGGGAGCTGTTTTTT.

CDR3 in amino acids: CAISVKGLAEYNEQFF. Here the CDR3 DNA reads TGTGCCATCAGTGTCAAAGGACTAGCGGAATACAATGAGCAGTTCTTC. The rearrangement uses TRBV10-3 and TRBJ2-1; 10 nucleotides align to TRBD2. The CDR3 has 16 amino acids. The germline V gene encodes CDR1 ENHRY and CDR2 SYGVKD. Germline trimming cut 4 bases from V and 4 bases from J; bases unmatched to any gene: 7.

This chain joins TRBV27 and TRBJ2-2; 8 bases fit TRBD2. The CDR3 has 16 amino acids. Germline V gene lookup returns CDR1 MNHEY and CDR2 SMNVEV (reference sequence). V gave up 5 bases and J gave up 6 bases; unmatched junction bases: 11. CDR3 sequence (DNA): TGTGCCAGCAGTCCCGGGGGGGAGAGGATCGCCGGGGAGCTGTTTTTT. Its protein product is CASSPGGERIAGELFF.

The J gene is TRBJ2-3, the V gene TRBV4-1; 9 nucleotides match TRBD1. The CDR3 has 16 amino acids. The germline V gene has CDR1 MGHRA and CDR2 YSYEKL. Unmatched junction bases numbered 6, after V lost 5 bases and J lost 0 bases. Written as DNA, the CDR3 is TGCGCCAGCAGCTATCAGGGACAGGGTAGCACAGATACGCAGTATTTT. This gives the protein CASSYQGQGSTDTQYF.

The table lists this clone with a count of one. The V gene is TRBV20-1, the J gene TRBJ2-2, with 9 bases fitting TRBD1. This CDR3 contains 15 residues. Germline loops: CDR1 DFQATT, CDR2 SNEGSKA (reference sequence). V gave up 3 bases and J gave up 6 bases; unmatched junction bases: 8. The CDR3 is CSASITGGPPGELFF. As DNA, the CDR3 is TGCAGTGCTAGTATTACAGGGGGCCCCCCCGGGGAGCTGTTTTTT.

CDR3: CASSLGGQGNYGYTF. CDR3 coding DNA: TGTGCCAGCAGCTTAGGAGGACAGGGTAACTATGGCTACACCTTC. The chain couples TRBV7-2 to TRBJ1-2; 8 positions match TRBD1. The germline V gene has CDR1 SGHTA and CDR2 FQGNSA. The CDR3 extends over 15 amino acids. J lost 1 base, V lost 1 base, and 2 bases had no gene match.

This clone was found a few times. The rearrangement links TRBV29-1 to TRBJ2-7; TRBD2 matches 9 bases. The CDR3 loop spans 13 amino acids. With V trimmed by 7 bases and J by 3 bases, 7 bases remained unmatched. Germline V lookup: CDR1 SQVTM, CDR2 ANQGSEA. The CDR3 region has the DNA TGCAGCGCCCTAGCGGGAACAAGCTACGAGCAGTACTTC. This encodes CSALAGTSYEQYF.